A selection of T cell receptor beta chains follows, all from one sample in a study of identical twins. MiXCR, applied by TCRdb to the 5' RACE reads, yields one record per CDR3 protein. This sample has 550,000 to 800,000 distinct CDR3 sequences, with about 7% found just once. These data were also filed under a second study, of yellow fever vaccine responses in identical twins.

The sequenced sample was PBMCs. The receptors originated from a woman aged 18-29 years in good health. Each CDR3 is given with its conserved first and last residue. The order of the fields is D gene, clone size, J gene, V gene, CDR3 protein, CDR3 DNA. The D gene is left open where the match is weak. Rows give clone size only sometimes, using once, few, many, or a class for an expanded clone.

d_gene: TRBD1; abundance: many; j_gene: TRBJ1-2; v_gene: TRBV11-3; CDR3aa: CASSSHRGSNYGYTF; CDR3nt: TGTGCCAGCAGTTCCCACAGGGGTTCTAACTATGGCTACACCTTC
d_gene: TRBD1; abundance: NA; j_gene: TRBJ1-2; v_gene: TRBV3-1; CDR3aa: CASSLNSVGQGAYGYTF; CDR3nt: TGTGCCAGCAGCCTCAACTCGGTCGGACAGGGGGCCTATGGCTACACCTTC
d_gene: NA; abundance: many; j_gene: TRBJ2-5; v_gene: TRBV27; CDR3aa: CASSFIGQIQETQYF; CDR3nt: TGTGCCAGCAGTTTTATAGGACAGATACAAGAGACCCAGTACTTC
d_gene: TRBD2; abundance: few; j_gene: TRBJ2-1; v_gene: TRBV14; CDR3aa: CASSQVGLAGVSYNEQFF; CDR3nt: TGTGCCAGCAGCCAAGTGGGCCTAGCGGGAGTCTCCTACAATGAGCAGTTCTTC
d_gene: NA; abundance: NA; j_gene: TRBJ2-1; v_gene: TRBV6-2/TRBV6-3; CDR3aa: CASSPLLGGQYNEQFF; CDR3nt: TGTGCCAGCAGTCCCCTTCTCGGGGGACAGTACAATGAGCAGTTCTTC
d_gene: TRBD2; abundance: many; j_gene: TRBJ2-3; v_gene: TRBV7-9; CDR3aa: CASSPGGGSTDTQYF; CDR3nt: TGTGCCAGCAGCCCGGGCGGGGGGAGCACAGATACGCAGTATTTT
d_gene: NA; abundance: NA; j_gene: TRBJ2-7; v_gene: TRBV12-5; CDR3aa: CASGLFTYEQYF; CDR3nt: TGTGCTAGTGGTTTGTTCACCTACGAGCAGTACTTC
d_gene: NA; abundance: many; j_gene: TRBJ2-3; v_gene: TRBV10-3; CDR3aa: CAISESIGATDTQYF; CDR3nt: TGTGCCATCAGTGAGTCCATCGGGGCCACAGATACGCAGTATTTT
d_gene: TRBD2; abundance: few; j_gene: TRBJ2-5; v_gene: TRBV24-1; CDR3aa: CATSDRSFGRETQYF; CDR3nt: TGTGCCACCAGTGATCGGTCGTTCGGGAGGGAGACCCAGTACTTC
d_gene: NA; abundance: few; j_gene: TRBJ2-2; v_gene: TRBV28; CDR3aa: CASLDSLGGGELFF; CDR3nt: TGTGCCAGCTTGGACAGTCTCGGAGGAGGGGAGCTGTTTTTT
d_gene: NA; abundance: NA; j_gene: TRBJ2-1; v_gene: TRBV7-6; CDR3aa: CASSPGEPLGVQFF; CDR3nt: TGTGCCAGCAGCCCCGGGGAGCCGCTTGGGGTGCAGTTCTTC
d_gene: TRBD2; abundance: many; j_gene: TRBJ2-7; v_gene: TRBV10-1; CDR3aa: CASSPREGRYEQYF; CDR3nt: TGCGCCAGCAGTCCACGGGAGGGCCGCTACGAGCAGTACTTC
d_gene: NA; abundance: few; j_gene: TRBJ2-1; v_gene: TRBV20-1; CDR3aa: CSAERDAYNEQFF; CDR3nt: TGCAGCGCCGAGAGGGACGCCTACAATGAGCAGTTCTTC
d_gene: NA; abundance: few; j_gene: TRBJ2-3; v_gene: TRBV20-1; CDR3aa: CSVLPPHTDTQYF; CDR3nt: TGCAGTGTGTTACCGCCACACACAGATACGCAGTATTTT
d_gene: NA; abundance: many; j_gene: TRBJ1-2; v_gene: TRBV3-1; CDR3aa: CASSHYGGNYGYTF; CDR3nt: TGTGCCAGCAGCCATTATGGGGGGAACTATGGCTACACCTTC
d_gene: TRBD1; abundance: few; j_gene: TRBJ1-4; v_gene: TRBV29-1; CDR3aa: CSATVTGSAGKLFF; CDR3nt: TGCAGCGCTACCGTGACAGGGTCAGCCGGAAAACTGTTTTTT
d_gene: NA; abundance: many; j_gene: TRBJ1-5; v_gene: TRBV19; CDR3aa: CASSEGVHQPQHF; CDR3nt: TGTGCCAGTAGTGAGGGGGTCCATCAGCCCCAGCATTTT
d_gene: TRBD1; abundance: NA; j_gene: TRBJ2-1; v_gene: TRBV3-1; CDR3aa: CASSKKRQGMEQFF; CDR3nt: TGTGCCAGCAGCAAGAAGAGACAGGGGATGGAGCAGTTCTTC
d_gene: NA; abundance: few; j_gene: TRBJ2-2; v_gene: TRBV12-5; CDR3aa: CASASLWGSNTGELFF; CDR3nt: TGTGCTAGTGCCTCTTTGTGGGGGTCGAACACCGGGGAGCTGTTTTTT
d_gene: TRBD2; abundance: NA; j_gene: TRBJ2-3; v_gene: TRBV4-2; CDR3aa: CASTLGGAGGTTDTQYF; CDR3nt: TGTGCCAGCACCCTCGGGGGTGCGGGGGGGACCACAGATACGCAGTATTTT
d_gene: TRBD1; abundance: few; j_gene: TRBJ2-5; v_gene: TRBV2; CDR3aa: CASSGRTGGQETQYF; CDR3nt: TGTGCCAGCAGTGGAAGGACAGGAGGTCAAGAGACCCAGTACTTC
d_gene: TRBD2; abundance: many; j_gene: TRBJ2-1; v_gene: TRBV10-3; CDR3aa: CAISEGTSGSSEQFF; CDR3nt: TGTGCCATCAGTGAAGGGACTAGCGGGAGTAGTGAGCAGTTCTTC
d_gene: NA; abundance: NA; j_gene: TRBJ2-2; v_gene: TRBV5-5; CDR3aa: CASSLPMTGGGELFF; CDR3nt: TGTGCCAGCAGCTTGCCGATGACAGGCGGGGGGGAGCTGTTTTTT
d_gene: NA; abundance: NA; j_gene: TRBJ1-1; v_gene: TRBV6-5; CDR3aa: CASSYQGPNTEAFF; CDR3nt: TGTGCCAGCAGTTACCAGGGACCGAACACTGAAGCTTTCTTT
d_gene: NA; abundance: many; j_gene: TRBJ2-3; v_gene: TRBV14; CDR3aa: CASSQATYLPRDTQYF; CDR3nt: TGTGCCAGCAGCCAAGCGACCTACCTACCGCGGGATACGCAGTATTTT
d_gene: NA; abundance: NA; j_gene: TRBJ2-5; v_gene: TRBV12-3/TRBV12-4; CDR3aa: CASSDRRLYQETQYF; CDR3nt: TGTGCCAGCAGCGACCGAAGACTGTACCAAGAGACCCAGTACTTC
d_gene: NA; abundance: few; j_gene: TRBJ2-1; v_gene: TRBV11-2; CDR3aa: CASSLGGSGFFNEQFF; CDR3nt: TGTGCCAGCAGCTTAGGAGGTAGCGGATTCTTCAATGAGCAGTTCTTC
d_gene: TRBD1; abundance: many; j_gene: TRBJ2-3; v_gene: TRBV7-3; CDR3aa: CASSLIGQGADTQYF; CDR3nt: TGTGCCAGCAGCTTAATAGGGCAGGGGGCAGATACGCAGTATTTT
d_gene: NA; abundance: many; j_gene: TRBJ2-5; v_gene: TRBV24-1; CDR3aa: CATSLTEGPQETQYF; CDR3nt: TGTGCCACCAGTTTAACAGAAGGGCCTCAAGAGACCCAGTACTTC
d_gene: NA; abundance: many; j_gene: TRBJ2-1; v_gene: TRBV25-1; CDR3aa: CASSDSSARGRAYNEQFF; CDR3nt: TGTGCCAGCAGTGACAGTAGCGCCAGGGGAAGGGCCTACAATGAGCAGTTCTTC
d_gene: NA; abundance: NA; j_gene: TRBJ2-1; v_gene: TRBV12-3/TRBV12-4; CDR3aa: CASSSGGVAYNEQFF; CDR3nt: TGTGCCAGCAGTTCCGGCGGGGTAGCGTACAATGAGCAGTTCTTC
d_gene: NA; abundance: many; j_gene: TRBJ1-1; v_gene: TRBV2; CDR3aa: CASSDMVSWTEAFF; CDR3nt: TGTGCCAGCAGTGATATGGTTTCGTGGACTGAAGCTTTCTTT
d_gene: TRBD2; abundance: many; j_gene: TRBJ2-1; v_gene: TRBV20-1; CDR3aa: CSASSPGLAGHNEQFF; CDR3nt: TGCAGTGCTAGCTCTCCGGGACTAGCGGGACACAATGAGCAGTTCTTC